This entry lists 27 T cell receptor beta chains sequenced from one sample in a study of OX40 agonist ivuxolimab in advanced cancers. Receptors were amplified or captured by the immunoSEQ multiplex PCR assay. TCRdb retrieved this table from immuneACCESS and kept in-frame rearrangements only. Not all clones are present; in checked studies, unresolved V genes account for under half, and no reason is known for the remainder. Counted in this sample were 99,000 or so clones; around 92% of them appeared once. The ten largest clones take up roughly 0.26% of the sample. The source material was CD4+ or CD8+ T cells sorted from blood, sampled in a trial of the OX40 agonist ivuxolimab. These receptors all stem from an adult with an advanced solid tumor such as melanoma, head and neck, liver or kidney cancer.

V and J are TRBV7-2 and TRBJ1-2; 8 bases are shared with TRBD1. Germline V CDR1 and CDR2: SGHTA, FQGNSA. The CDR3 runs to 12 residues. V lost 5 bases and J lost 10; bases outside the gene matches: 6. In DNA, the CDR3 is TGTGCCAGCAGCAAACAGGGGGAAGTCTACACCTTC. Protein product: CASSKQGEVYTF. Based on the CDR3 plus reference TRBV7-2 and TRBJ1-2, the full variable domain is GAGVSQSPSNKVTEKGKDVELRCDPISGHTALYWYRQSLGQGLEFLIYFQGNSAPDKSGLPSDRFSAERTGGSVSTLTIQRTQQEDSAVYLCASSKQGEVYTFGSGTRLTVV.

CDR3 amino acids: CASSRTSGGFGELFF. The CDR3 nucleotides read TGCGCCAGCAGCCGGACTAGCGGGGGGTTCGGGGAGCTGTTTTTT. The chain couples TRBV4-1 to TRBJ2-2, with 14 positions matching TRBD2. This CDR3 is built from 15 residues. Germline trimming cut 4 bases from V and 7 bases from J; bases unmatched to any gene: 2. Germline V gives CDR1 MGHRA, CDR2 YSYEKL.

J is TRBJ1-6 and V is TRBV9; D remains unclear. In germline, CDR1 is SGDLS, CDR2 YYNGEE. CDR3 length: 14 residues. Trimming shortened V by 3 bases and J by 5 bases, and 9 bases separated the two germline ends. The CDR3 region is CASSEDPNNSPLHF. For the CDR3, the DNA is TGTGCCAGCAGCGAAGACCCGAATAATTCACCCCTCCACTTT.

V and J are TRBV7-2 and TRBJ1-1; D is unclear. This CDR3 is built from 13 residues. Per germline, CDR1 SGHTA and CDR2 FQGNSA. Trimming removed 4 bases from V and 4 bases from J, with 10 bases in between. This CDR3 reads CASSSGVGTEAFF. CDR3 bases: TGTGCCAGCAGCTCCGGGGTGGGCACTGAAGCTTTCTTT.

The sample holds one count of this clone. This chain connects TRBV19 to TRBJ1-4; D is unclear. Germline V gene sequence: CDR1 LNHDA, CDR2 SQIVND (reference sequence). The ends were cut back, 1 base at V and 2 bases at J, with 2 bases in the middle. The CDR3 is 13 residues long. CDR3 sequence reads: CASSIVTNEKLFF. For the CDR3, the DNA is TGTGCCAGTAGTATAGTGACTAATGAAAAACTGTTTTTT.

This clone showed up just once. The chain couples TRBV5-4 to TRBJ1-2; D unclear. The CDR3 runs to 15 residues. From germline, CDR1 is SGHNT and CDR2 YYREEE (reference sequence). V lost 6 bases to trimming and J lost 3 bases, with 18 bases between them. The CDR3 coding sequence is TGTGCCAGCAAAGGCCGGGTTGATCGGGACTATGGCTACACCTTC. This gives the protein CASKGRVDRDYGYTF.

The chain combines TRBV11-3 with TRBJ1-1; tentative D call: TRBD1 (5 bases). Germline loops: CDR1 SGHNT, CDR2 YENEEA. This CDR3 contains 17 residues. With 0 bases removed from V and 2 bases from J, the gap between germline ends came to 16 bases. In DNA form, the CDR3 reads TGTGCCAGCAGCTTAGATCACAACCGGGGGTTTAACACTGAAGCTTTCTTT. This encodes CASSLDHNRGFNTEAFF.

The CDR3 sequence is CASGLGGQYTEAFF. Here the CDR3 DNA reads TGCGCCAGCGGACTTGGGGGGCAGTACACTGAAGCTTTCTTT. The chain uses TRBV5-1 and TRBJ1-1; perhaps TRBD1 as D (6 bases). V gave up 7 bases and J gave up 3 bases, with 16 bases separating them. Germline lookup yields CDR1 SGHRS and CDR2 YFSETQ. This CDR3 is built from 14 residues.

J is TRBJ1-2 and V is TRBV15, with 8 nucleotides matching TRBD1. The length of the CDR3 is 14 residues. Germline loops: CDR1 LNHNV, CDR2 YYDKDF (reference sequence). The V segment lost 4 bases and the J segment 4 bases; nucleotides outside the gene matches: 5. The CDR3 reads CATSIRQGTYGYTF. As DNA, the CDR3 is TGTGCCACCAGCATACGACAGGGGACCTATGGCTACACCTTC.

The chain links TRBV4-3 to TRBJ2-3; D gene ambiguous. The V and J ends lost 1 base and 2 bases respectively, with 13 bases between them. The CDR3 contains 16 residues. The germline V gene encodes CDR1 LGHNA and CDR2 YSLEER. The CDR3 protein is CASSQGVWKNTDTQYF. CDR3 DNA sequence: TGCGCCAGCAGCCAAGGGGTATGGAAGAACACAGATACGCAGTATTTT.

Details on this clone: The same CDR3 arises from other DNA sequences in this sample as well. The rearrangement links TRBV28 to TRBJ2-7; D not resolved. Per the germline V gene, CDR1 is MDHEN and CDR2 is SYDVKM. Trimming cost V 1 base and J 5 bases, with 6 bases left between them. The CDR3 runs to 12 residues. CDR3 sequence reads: CASSLLRDEQYF. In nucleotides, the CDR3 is TGTGCCAGCAGTTTATTAAGAGACGAGCAGTACTTC.

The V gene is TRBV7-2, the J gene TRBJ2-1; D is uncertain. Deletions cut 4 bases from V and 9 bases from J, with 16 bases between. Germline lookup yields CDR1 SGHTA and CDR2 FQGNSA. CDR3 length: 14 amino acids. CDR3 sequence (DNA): TGTGCCAGCAGCTCGTACCTGGGTTTCGGTGAGCAGTTCTTC. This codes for CASSSYLGFGEQFF.

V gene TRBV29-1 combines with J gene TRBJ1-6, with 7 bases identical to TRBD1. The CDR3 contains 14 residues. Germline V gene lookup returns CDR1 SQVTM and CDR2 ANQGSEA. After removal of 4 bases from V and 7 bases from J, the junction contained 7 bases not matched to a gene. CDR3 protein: CSVALGQENSPLHF. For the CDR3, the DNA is TGCAGCGTTGCCCTCGGACAGGAGAATTCACCCCTCCACTTT.

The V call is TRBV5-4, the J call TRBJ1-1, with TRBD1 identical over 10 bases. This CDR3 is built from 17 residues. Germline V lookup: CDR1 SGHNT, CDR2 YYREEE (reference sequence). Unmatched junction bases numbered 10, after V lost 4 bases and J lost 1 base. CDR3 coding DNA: TGTGCCAGCAGCCCCCCGCACAGACAGGGGGCGAACACTGAAGCTTTCTTT. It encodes CASSPPHRQGANTEAFF.

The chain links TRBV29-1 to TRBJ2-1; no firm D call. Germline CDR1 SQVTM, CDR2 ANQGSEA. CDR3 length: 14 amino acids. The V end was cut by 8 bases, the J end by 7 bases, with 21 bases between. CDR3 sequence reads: CSSRKRTGGNEQFF. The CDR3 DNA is TGCAGCTCAAGGAAGAGGACGGGTGGGAATGAGCAGTTCTTC.

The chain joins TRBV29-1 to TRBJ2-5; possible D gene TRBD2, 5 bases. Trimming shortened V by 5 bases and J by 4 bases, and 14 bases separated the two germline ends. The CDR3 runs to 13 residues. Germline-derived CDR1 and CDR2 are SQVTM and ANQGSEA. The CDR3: CSVLEGGRETQYF. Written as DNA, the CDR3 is TGCAGCGTTTTAGAGGGTGGTCGAGAGACCCAGTACTTC.

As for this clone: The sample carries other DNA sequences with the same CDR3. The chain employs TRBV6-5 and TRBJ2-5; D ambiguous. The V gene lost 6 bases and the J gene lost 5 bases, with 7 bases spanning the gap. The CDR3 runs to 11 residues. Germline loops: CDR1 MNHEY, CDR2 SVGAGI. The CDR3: CASSSGETQYF. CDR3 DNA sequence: TGTGCCAGCAGCTCCGGGGAGACCCAGTACTTC.

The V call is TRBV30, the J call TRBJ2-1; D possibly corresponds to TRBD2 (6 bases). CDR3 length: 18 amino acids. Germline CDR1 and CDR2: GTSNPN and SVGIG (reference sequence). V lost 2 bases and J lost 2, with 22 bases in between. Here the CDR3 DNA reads TGTGCCTGGAGTTCCTATTCACTCCTAGCGTCGACCTACAATGAGCAGTTCTTC. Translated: CAWSSYSLLASTYNEQFF.

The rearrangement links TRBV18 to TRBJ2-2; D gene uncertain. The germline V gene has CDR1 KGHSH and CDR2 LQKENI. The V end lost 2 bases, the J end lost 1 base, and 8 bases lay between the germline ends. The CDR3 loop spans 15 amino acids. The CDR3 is CASSPNIENTGELFF. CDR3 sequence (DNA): TGTGCCAGCTCACCAAACATAGAGAACACCGGGGAGCTGTTTTTT.

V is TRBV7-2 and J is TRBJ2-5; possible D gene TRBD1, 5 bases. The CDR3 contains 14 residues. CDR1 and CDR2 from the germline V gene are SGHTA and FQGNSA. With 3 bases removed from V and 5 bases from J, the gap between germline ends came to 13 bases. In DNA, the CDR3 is TGTGCCAGCAGCTTCCAGGGTTCTCTGGAGACCCAGTACTTC. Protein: CASSFQGSLETQYF.

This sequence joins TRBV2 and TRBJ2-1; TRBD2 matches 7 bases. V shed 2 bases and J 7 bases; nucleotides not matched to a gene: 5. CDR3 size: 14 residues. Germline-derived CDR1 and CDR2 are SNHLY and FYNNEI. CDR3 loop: CASSEWAGENEQFF. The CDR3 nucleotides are TGTGCCAGCAGTGAATGGGCGGGGGAAAATGAGCAGTTCTTC.

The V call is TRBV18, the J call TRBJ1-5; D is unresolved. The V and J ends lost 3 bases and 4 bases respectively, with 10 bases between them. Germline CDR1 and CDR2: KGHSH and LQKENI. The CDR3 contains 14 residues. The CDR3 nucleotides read TGTGCCAGCTCACCGATGGGGAATAATCAGCCCCAGCATTTT. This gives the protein CASSPMGNNQPQHF.

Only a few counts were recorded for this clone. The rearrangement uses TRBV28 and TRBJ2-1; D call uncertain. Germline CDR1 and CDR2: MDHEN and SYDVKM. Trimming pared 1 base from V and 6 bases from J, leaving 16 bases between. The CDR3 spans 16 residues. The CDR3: CASSLYGRSRPNEQFF. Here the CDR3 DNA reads TGTGCCAGCAGTTTATATGGTAGGAGCAGACCCAATGAGCAGTTCTTC.

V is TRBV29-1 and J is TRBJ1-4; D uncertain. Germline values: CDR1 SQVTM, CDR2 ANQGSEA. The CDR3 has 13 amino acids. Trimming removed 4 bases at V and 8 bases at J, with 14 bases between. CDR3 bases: TGCAGCGTTGTGATAGGACCGAGCGAAAAACTGTTTTTT. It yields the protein CSVVIGPSEKLFF.

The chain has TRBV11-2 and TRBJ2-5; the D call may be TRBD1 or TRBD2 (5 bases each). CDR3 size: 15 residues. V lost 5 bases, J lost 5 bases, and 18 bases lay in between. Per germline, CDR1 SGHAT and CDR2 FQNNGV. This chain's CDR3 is CASSPLGWGGETQYF. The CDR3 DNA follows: TGTGCCAGCAGCCCACTTGGGTGGGGCGGGGAGACCCAGTACTTC.

In DNA form, the CDR3 reads TGTGCCAGTAGTGCGAGACAGACATACAATGAGCAGTTCTTC. Amino acids: CASSARQTYNEQFF. The chain recombines TRBV19 with TRBJ2-1, with D possibly being TRBD1 (5 bases). Trimming removed 5 bases from V and 4 bases from J, with 12 bases in between. The germline CDR1 and CDR2 sequences are LNHDA and SQIVND (reference sequence). This CDR3 is 14 amino acids long.

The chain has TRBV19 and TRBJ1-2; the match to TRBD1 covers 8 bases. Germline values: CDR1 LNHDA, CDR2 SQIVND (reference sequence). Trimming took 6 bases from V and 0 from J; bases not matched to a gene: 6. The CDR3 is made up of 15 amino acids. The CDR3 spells CASRLTGDANYGYTF. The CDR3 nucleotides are TGTGCCAGTAGATTGACAGGGGATGCTAACTATGGCTACACCTTC.